One and the same sample provided the 23 T cell receptor beta chains below, sequenced in a study of radiotherapy plus CTLA-4 blockade in lung cancer. The table came from immunoSEQ multiplex PCR; TCRdb's copy has only in-frame clones and leaves some out. Of about 62,000 clones listed, approximately 79% are singletons. This specimen consisted of peripheral blood, obtained from a patient treated with radiotherapy plus ipilimumab. The receptors originated from a human donor with non-small cell lung cancer who had a complete response to radiotherapy plus ipilimumab.

V gene TRBV2 combines with J gene TRBJ2-2; maybe TRBD1 (7 bases). CDR1 and CDR2 from the germline V gene are SNHLY and FYNNEI. The CDR3 runs 14 residues. Trimming took off 6 bases at V and 5 bases at J, with 13 bases between the two ends. The DNA of the CDR3 is TGTGCCAGCAGCCCCCAGGGGGGAACCGGGGAGCTGTTTTTT. Translating it yields CASSPQGGTGELFF.

V and J are TRBV19 and TRBJ2-2; 8 positions match TRBD2. The length of the CDR3 is 17 residues. Germline CDR1 LNHDA, CDR2 SQIVND (reference sequence). J was trimmed by 0 bases and V by 3 bases; bases with no gene match: 6. CDR3: CASSMRRAGANTGELFF. For the CDR3, the DNA is TGTGCCAGTAGTATGAGACGAGCGGGAGCGAACACCGGGGAGCTGTTTTTT.

The chain has TRBV2 and TRBJ2-7, with 10 positions matching TRBD2. Germline trimming cut 9 bases from V and 3 bases from J; bases unmatched to any gene: 11. The germline gives CDR1 SNHLY, CDR2 FYNNEI. This CDR3 contains 15 residues. In nucleotides, the CDR3 is TGTGCCAGAAAGAAACCGGGACTAGCGAACTACGAGCAGTACTTC. Protein: CARKKPGLANYEQYF. The full variable domain, rest sourced from reference TRBV2 and TRBJ2-7, is EPEVTQTPSHQVTQMGQEVILRCVPISNHLYFYWYRQILGQKVEFLVSFYNNEISEKSEIFDDQFSVERPDGSNFTLKIRSTKLEDSAMYFCARKKPGLANYEQYFGPGTRLTVT.

The chain combines TRBV4-1 with TRBJ2-1, with D tentatively TRBD1 (5 bases). CDR3 length: 14 amino acids. The ends were cut back, 1 base at V and 8 bases at J, with 12 bases in the middle. CDR1 and CDR2 (germline): MGHRA, YSYEKL. Here the CDR3 DNA reads TGCGCCAGCAGCCAAGGGGTGTTAGGGGATGAGCAGTTCTTC. Translating it yields CASSQGVLGDEQFF.

The chain is built from TRBV7-9 and TRBJ2-3; 12 nucleotides line up with TRBD2. The CDR3 length is 17 residues. After removal of 5 bases from V and 1 base from J, the junction contained 7 bases not matched to a gene. Per germline, CDR1 SEHNR and CDR2 FQNEAQ (reference sequence). DNA for the CDR3: TGTGCCAGCAGCCGCCGACTAGCGGGAGACGGCACAGATACGCAGTATTTT. Its translation: CASSRRLAGDGTDTQYF.

CDR3: CASSPTAGREQYF. The CDR3 nucleotides are TGTGCCAGCAGCCCTACAGCGGGGCGCGAGCAGTACTTC. The rearrangement joins TRBV6-5 to TRBJ2-7, with 7 bases aligning to TRBD2. The length of the CDR3 is 13 residues. Germline CDR1 MNHEY, CDR2 SVGAGI. Losses at the gene ends were 6 bases for V and 6 bases for J; bases not matched to a gene: 8.

This sequence joins TRBV19 and TRBJ1-1, with a tentative D call TRBD1 (6 bases). This CDR3 comprises 15 residues. Germline CDR1 LNHDA, CDR2 SQIVND (reference sequence). The V gene lost 8 bases and the J gene lost 4 bases, with 20 bases spanning the gap. CDR3 coding DNA: TGTGCCAGTTGGAGGGGGGGACACGGTGCCACTGAAGCTTTCTTT. Its translation is CASWRGGHGATEAFF.

This chain uses TRBV27 with TRBJ2-2; 8 bases align to TRBD2. Per the germline V gene, CDR1 is MNHEY and CDR2 is SMNVEV (reference sequence). The CDR3 sequence is 17 residues long. Trimming cost V 1 base and J 0 bases; bases outside gene matches: 4. In DNA form, the CDR3 reads TGTGCCAGCAGTTTATTTTTCGGGGGGGCGAACACCGGGGAGCTGTTTTTT. It encodes CASSLFFGGANTGELFF.

The chain uses TRBV10-1 and TRBJ2-7, with 8 positions matching TRBD2. The CDR3 length is 16 residues. V lost 4 bases and J lost 3; bases outside the gene matches: 11. Per the germline V gene, CDR1 is WNHNN and CDR2 is SYGVQD (reference sequence). CDR3: CASSAVAGQGGYEQYF. The CDR3, as DNA: TGCGCCAGCAGTGCTGTAGCGGGGCAAGGAGGCTACGAGCAGTACTTC.

The rearrangement uses TRBV7-9 and TRBJ2-3, with D possibly matching TRBD2 (7 bases). The germline V gene encodes CDR1 SEHNR and CDR2 FQNEAQ (reference sequence). Trimming removed 3 bases at V and 6 bases at J, with 13 bases between. The CDR3 is made up of 14 amino acids. The CDR3 DNA follows: TGTGCCAGCAGCTTGGGTCGGGGGGCGGATACGCAGTATTTT. Translation gives CASSLGRGADTQYF. The complete variable domain, with remaining parts taken from reference TRBV7-9 and TRBJ2-3, reads DTGVSQNPRHKITKRGQNVTFRCDPISEHNRLYWYRQTLGQGPEFLTYFQNEAQLEKSRLLSDRFSAERPKGSFSTLEIQRTEQGDSAMYLCASSLGRGADTQYFGPGTRLTVL.

This clone showed up just once. The chain recombines TRBV16 with TRBJ2-7; 9 bases align to TRBD1. Germline CDR1 and CDR2: KGHSY and FQNENV. CDR3 length equals 15 residues. V lost 5 bases, J lost 4 bases, and 9 bases stayed unmatched. Here the CDR3 DNA reads TGTGCCAGCAGCGAGGGGACAGGGAGTATGTACGAGCAGTACTTC. The encoded protein is CASSEGTGSMYEQYF.

This chain links TRBV7-9 with TRBJ1-4; D is ambiguous. V dropped 1 base and J dropped 4 bases, with 7 bases sitting between them. The CDR3 spans 14 residues. Germline lookup yields CDR1 SEHNR and CDR2 FQNEAQ (reference sequence). In DNA, the CDR3 is TGTGCCAGCAGCTTAGGTAGAAGTAATGAAAAACTGTTTTTT. The encoded protein is CASSLGRSNEKLFF.

V usage is TRBV5-1 and J usage is TRBJ2-2, with 12 bases identical to TRBD1. The CDR3 covers 17 residues. Germline CDR1 is SGHRS and CDR2 is YFSETQ. Germline trimming cut 6 bases from V and 2 bases from J; bases unmatched to any gene: 8. The CDR3 region is CASIPGQGAGNTGELFF. In nucleotides, the CDR3 is TGCGCCAGCATACCGGGACAGGGGGCGGGAAACACCGGGGAGCTGTTTTTT.

The rearrangement links TRBV19 to TRBJ2-1, with TRBD1 matching 7 bases. Germline CDR1 reads LNHDA; CDR2 reads SQIVND (reference sequence). After removal of 1 base from V and 10 bases from J, the junction contained 10 bases not matched to a gene. This CDR3 contains 15 residues. The CDR3 DNA sequence: TGTGCCAGTAGTATAGGCACAGGGGCAGGAGTGGAGCAGTTCTTC. This translates into CASSIGTGAGVEQFF.

This clone was seen only once. This sequence joins TRBV2 and TRBJ2-1; D not resolved. Deletions cut 7 bases from V and 0 bases from J, with 7 bases between. Looked up from germline, CDR1 is SNHLY and CDR2 is FYNNEI. This CDR3 comprises 13 residues. CDR3 DNA sequence: TGTGCCAGCATGACTTTCTCCTACAATGAGCAGTTCTTC. It specifies CASMTFSYNEQFF.

V usage is TRBV27 and J usage is TRBJ2-7; weak D call: TRBD2 (6 bases). Trimming left V 5 bases short and J 5 bases short, with 19 bases between. Per germline, CDR1 MNHEY and CDR2 SMNVEV (reference sequence). The CDR3 runs to 15 residues. The DNA of the CDR3 is TGTGCCAGCAGTACTCCCCGGGGGAAAGGGCACGAGCAGTACTTC. This codes for CASSTPRGKGHEQYF.

This clone has a handful of counts. The CDR3 DNA is TGTGCCAGCACCTCGACAGGGCATGTCGGGGAGCTGTTTTTT. Its protein product is CASTSTGHVGELFF. V gene TRBV27 combines with J gene TRBJ2-2; 7 bases are a match to TRBD1. Germline V gene sequence: CDR1 MNHEY, CDR2 SMNVEV (reference sequence). The length of the CDR3 is 14 residues. Germline trimming cut 7 bases from V and 7 bases from J; bases unmatched to any gene: 9.

This clone was found a few times. Other DNA sequences in this specimen translate into the identical CDR3. The chain recombines TRBV7-9 with TRBJ1-3; 7 nucleotides match TRBD1. Germline CDR1 and CDR2: SEHNR and FQNEAQ (reference sequence). Trimming at V came to 5 bases and at J to 4 bases, leaving 8 bases not matched to a gene. The CDR3 loop spans 15 amino acids. This CDR3 is CASSPRTGTGNTIYF. CDR3 bases: TGTGCCAGCAGCCCTCGGACAGGAACGGGAAACACCATATATTTT. Full variable domain (outside the CDR3, taken from reference TRBV7-9 and TRBJ1-3): DTGVSQNPRHKITKRGQNVTFRCDPISEHNRLYWYRQTLGQGPEFLTYFQNEAQLEKSRLLSDRFSAERPKGSFSTLEIQRTEQGDSAMYLCASSPRTGTGNTIYFGEGSWLTVV.

This chain uses TRBV15 with TRBJ1-3; D gene uncertain. Deletions cut 0 bases from V and 0 bases from J, with 12 bases between. The CDR3 runs 17 residues. Looked up from germline, CDR1 is LNHNV and CDR2 is YYDKDF (reference sequence). CDR3 residues: CATSRDTPRGSGNTIYF. In DNA, the CDR3 is TGTGCCACCAGCAGAGATACCCCTCGGGGCTCTGGAAACACCATATATTTT. The variable domain in full, with the rest retrieved from reference TRBV15 and TRBJ1-3, is DAMVIQNPRYQVTQFGKPVTLSCSQTLNHNVMYWYQQKSSQAPKLLFHYYDKDFNNEADTPDNFQSRRPNTSFCFLDIRSPGLGDTAMYLCATSRDTPRGSGNTIYFGEGSWLTVV.

The V and J genes are TRBV2 and TRBJ2-2; 9 nucleotides match TRBD1. V shed 8 bases and J 4 bases; nucleotides not matched to a gene: 8. The CDR3 has 15 residues. Germline CDR1 is SNHLY and CDR2 is FYNNEI. The CDR3 DNA follows: TGTGCCAGCCGCCGGACAGGGGCGGCCACCGGGGAGCTGTTTTTT. Translating it yields CASRRTGAATGELFF.

This chain links TRBV28 with TRBJ1-2, with 8 bases matching TRBD1. This CDR3 has 12 amino acids. The germline V gene has CDR1 MDHEN and CDR2 SYDVKM. The J segment lost 2 bases and the V segment lost 8 bases, leaving 1 base of the junction unmatched. The DNA of the CDR3 is TGTGCCAGCCACAGGGGGAACTATGGCTACACCTTC. Translating it yields CASHRGNYGYTF.

The chain is built from TRBV5-1 and TRBJ1-4; 9 bases line up with TRBD1. With 4 bases clipped from V and 7 bases from J, the junction kept 8 bases outside the gene matches. The CDR3 covers 15 residues. CDR1 is SGHRS, CDR2 YFSETQ, per germline. CDR3 coding DNA: TGCGCCAGCAGCGCCGACCCGACAGGGGGTGAAAAACTGTTTTTT. Protein sequence: CASSADPTGGEKLFF.

J is TRBJ2-3 and V is TRBV2, with 12 nucleotides matching TRBD1. The CDR3 loop spans 15 amino acids. Germline CDR1 and CDR2: SNHLY and FYNNEI. V gave up 4 bases and J gave up 2 bases; unmatched junction bases: 1. CDR3 loop: CASSVGQGATDTQYF. CDR3 nucleotide sequence: TGTGCCAGCAGTGTGGGACAGGGGGCCACAGATACGCAGTATTTT.